The clone carrying this T cell receptor (beta chain) was counted ten times or more. Combining iRepertoire HTBI primers with Arm-PCR of CDR3 regions, the authors built TCR beta libraries. TCRdb re-analysed the multiplex PCR reads in MiXCR, keeping a single row per CDR3 protein. The table has 400,000 to 500,000 distinct CDR3 sequences, about 15% seen once. These data originate in a study of regulatory T cells in long-lasting Graves disease. The length of the CDR3 is 10 residues. V lost 4 bases and J lost 8, with 8 bases in between. Germline CDR1 is GTSNPN and CDR2 is SVGIG (reference sequence). Sample time point: newly diagnosed GD, antithyroid drugs for less than 3 months. After RNA was extracted from PBMCs, the TCR library was made from it. The same specimen was also included in a second study, on T cells in Graves' hyperthyroidism and ophthalmopathy. That publication notes: Each diagnosis drew on symptoms, thyroxine, TRAb, thyroid ultrasound and orbital computed tomography findings.

This chain links TRBV30 with TRBJ1-2, with D unresolved. The receptor's source is a woman aged 18-29 years with Graves disease. The sequenced sample was peripheral blood mononuclear cells (PBMCs), obtained at new diagnosis, from a patient treated with antithyroid drugs. Written as DNA, the CDR3 is TGTGCCTGGAAGCGGGAGGGCTACACCTTC. Protein product: CAWKREGYTF.